This is a list of T cell receptor beta chains from one sample in a study of T cells in Graves' hyperthyroidism and ophthalmopathy. From the multiplex PCR reads, TCRdb called clonotypes with MiXCR, one entry per CDR3 protein. This table has more than 500,000 distinct CDR3 sequences, roughly 15% appearing once. The sample consisted of blood. The receptors derive from a woman in her thirties with Graves' ophthalmopathy. CDR3s include the opening cysteine and the closing phenylalanine or tryptophan.

J | V | CDR3
TRBJ2-1 | TRBV5-1 | CASSLAGVRTGKFF
TRBJ2-2 | TRBV7-8 | CASSSGAVTGELFF
TRBJ1-2 | TRBV30 | CAWSAGVGYRYGYTF
TRBJ1-1 | TRBV2 | CASSEEAGVRAFF
TRBJ1-3 | TRBV12-3/TRBV12-4 | CASRPDNNRYTIYF
TRBJ1-1 | TRBV7-2 | CAGSLETWDSEAFF
TRBJ2-7 | TRBV28 | CASSFGIRNEQYF
TRBJ2-2 | TRBV5-1 | CASSLGLGQMAGELFF
TRBJ2-3 | TRBV29-1 | CSVGGTGTDTQYF
TRBJ2-5 | TRBV7-2 | CASSQGTVQETQYF
TRBJ2-7 | TRBV4-3 | CASSPKRTAGEQYF
TRBJ1-2 | TRBV3-1 | CASSPRSTAPGYTF
TRBJ1-2 | TRBV28 | CASSRPGATENYGYTF
TRBJ2-1 | TRBV5-1 | CASWPGTGGVDEQFF
TRBJ2-2 | TRBV5-6 | CASSLAGGANTGELFF
TRBJ2-1 | TRBV27 | CASSLLGLAGDTNEQFF
TRBJ2-6 | TRBV11-2 | CASSPQGLAFSGANVLTF
TRBJ1-6 | TRBV28 | CASSLWELNSPLHF
TRBJ1-2 | TRBV5-6 | CASSQPAVDGYTF
TRBJ2-5 | TRBV14 | CASSQYRQGETQYF
TRBJ2-7 | TRBV20-1 | CSARVRTGSYEQYF
TRBJ2-1 | TRBV3-1 | CASSQDPRLASPASEQFF
TRBJ2-7 | TRBV28 | CASSLDRVDTRQYF
TRBJ2-1 | TRBV28 | CASSPLFGLAGAHEEQFF
TRBJ2-4 | TRBV11-2 | CASSGGSKNIQCF
TRBJ1-4 | TRBV10-3 | CAISARAHEGGATNEKLFF
TRBJ1-1 | TRBV6-1 | CASSSGTGKVAEAFF
TRBJ2-7 | TRBV7-8 | CASSQGQLYEQYF
TRBJ1-1 | TRBV7-2 | CASSPGPAGNTEAFF
TRBJ2-2 | TRBV18 | CASSPVERAGELFF
TRBJ2-7 | TRBV2 | CASSPLIYEQYF
TRBJ1-2 | TRBV6-2/TRBV6-3 | CASSYSTQYYGYTF
TRBJ1-1 | TRBV18 | CASSPKLAADTEAFF
TRBJ2-7 | TRBV7-9 | CASSLVLGTGDHEQYF
TRBJ2-7 | TRBV28 | CASTEQPAYEQYF
TRBJ2-2 | TRBV29-1 | CSGAGQAANTGELFF
TRBJ2-2 | TRBV5-8 | CASSLAGAAGELFF
TRBJ2-1 | TRBV12-3/TRBV12-4 | CASRIAGANYNEQFF
TRBJ1-4 | TRBV4-3 | CASSQGQGGREKLFF
TRBJ2-3 | TRBV20-1 | CSARDGAQADTQYF
TRBJ2-1 | TRBV24-1 | CATSDFGLREGGDEQFF
TRBJ2-7 | TRBV28 | CASSHILGQGSYEQYF
TRBJ2-1 | TRBV4-1 | CASRPERSSYNEQFF
TRBJ1-1 | TRBV5-1 | CASSVSPGTVGEAFF
TRBJ2-1 | TRBV7-2 | CASSPTRLAGGLYNEQFF